These T cell receptor beta chains were read from a single sample in a study of blood T cell repertoires in COVID-19. The method was immunoSEQ multiplex PCR; TCRdb's version includes in-frame clones alone and lacks a portion of them. The table has about 73,000 clones, 84% seen once. Material for sequencing was peripheral blood. These receptors came from a human donor in a cohort sampled during active COVID-19. The CDR3 runs from the conserved cysteine through the conserved F or W. D genes are given only for firm matches. Clone sizes are given selectively: once, few, many, or a class where the clone is expanded.

size: .
D: TRBD1
V: TRBV11-3
J: TRBJ1-1
CDR3: CASSTPTGVNTEAFF
DNA: TGTGCCAGCAGCACACCGACAGGGGTCAACACTGAAGCTTTCTTT

size: .
D: TRBD2
V: TRBV4-2
J: TRBJ2-1
CDR3: CASSKLAGGTDNEQFF
DNA: TGTGCCAGCAGCAAACTAGCGGGGGGTACTGACAATGAGCAGTTCTTC

size: .
D: .
V: TRBV6-5
J: TRBJ1-1
CDR3: CASSLRSEYTEAFF
DNA: TGTGCCAGCAGTTTACGGTCCGAGTACACTGAAGCTTTCTTT

size: .
D: .
V: TRBV3-1/TRBV3-2
J: TRBJ1-1
CDR3: CASSQIRGVTEAFF
DNA: TGTGCCAGCAGCCAAATCAGGGGAGTCACTGAAGCTTTCTTT

size: .
D: TRBD1
V: TRBV5-4
J: TRBJ1-4
CDR3: CASSSKQGVEEKLFF
DNA: TGTGCCAGCAGCAGCAAACAGGGGGTTGAAGAAAAACTGTTTTTT

size: .
D: TRBD1
V: TRBV9
J: TRBJ2-5
CDR3: CASSRQTGGKETQYF
DNA: TGTGCCAGCAGCAGACAGACAGGGGGCAAGGAGACCCAGTACTTC

size: .
D: TRBD1
V: TRBV5-4
J: TRBJ2-7
CDR3: CASSLEGQSSYEQYF
DNA: TGTGCCAGCAGCTTGGAGGGACAGAGCTCCTACGAGCAGTACTTC

size: .
D: TRBD2
V: TRBV25-1
J: TRBJ2-5
CDR3: CASVTSREDGETQYF
DNA: TGTGCCAGCGTGACATCACGGGAGGATGGGGAGACCCAGTACTTC

size: .
D: .
V: TRBV5-4
J: TRBJ1-2
CDR3: CASSNKDSPGGYTF
DNA: TGTGCCAGCAGCAACAAGGACAGCCCGGGTGGCTACACCTTC

size: medium-sized
D: TRBD2
V: TRBV3-1/TRBV3-2
J: TRBJ2-2
CDR3: CASSHHQAGGTGELFF
DNA: TGTGCCAGCAGCCATCACCAAGCGGGGGGTACCGGGGAGCTGTTTTTT

size: few
D: .
V: TRBV7-9
J: TRBJ2-2
CDR3: CASSSTGQRTADGELFF
DNA: TGTGCCAGCAGCTCGACAGGACAGAGGACGGCTGACGGGGAGCTGTTTTTT

size: .
D: .
V: TRBV7-7
J: TRBJ2-2
CDR3: CASSPGWQNTGELFF
DNA: TGTGCCAGCAGCCCAGGGTGGCAGAACACCGGGGAGCTGTTTTTT

size: .
D: .
V: TRBV15
J: TRBJ2-4
CDR3: CATSRDQVSIQYF
DNA: TGTGCCACCAGCAGAGATCAGGTTTCCATTCAGTACTTC

size: few
D: TRBD1
V: TRBV6-6
J: TRBJ2-7
CDR3: CASSKDREGHGEQYF
DNA: TGTGCCAGCAGCAAGGACAGGGAAGGGCACGGCGAGCAGTACTTC

size: .
D: TRBD2
V: TRBV4-3
J: TRBJ2-1
CDR3: CASSPGTSPDNEQFF
DNA: TGCGCCAGCAGCCCCGGGACTAGTCCGGACAATGAGCAGTTCTTC

size: .
D: TRBD1
V: TRBV29-1
J: TRBJ1-1
CDR3: CSVGQGGTEAFF
DNA: TGCAGCGTCGGACAGGGTGGAACTGAAGCTTTCTTT

size: .
D: .
V: TRBV21-1
J: TRBJ2-1
CDR3: CASSKDESGQSYNEQFF
DNA: TGTGCCAGCAGCAAAGATGAATCGGGACAGTCCTACAATGAGCAGTTCTTC

size: .
D: .
V: TRBV6-4
J: TRBJ1-1
CDR3: CASSPLGGGRAFF
DNA: TGTGCCAGCAGTCCCCTCGGCGGAGGGCGAGCTTTCTTT

size: .
D: TRBD2
V: TRBV5-4
J: TRBJ2-1
CDR3: CASSLRKRGGSYNEQFF
DNA: TGTGCCAGCAGCTTGAGAAAGCGGGGGGGTTCCTACAATGAGCAGTTCTTC

size: few
D: TRBD1
V: TRBV7-9
J: TRBJ2-5
CDR3: CASSLGGRQETQYF
DNA: TGTGCCAGCAGCCTAGGGGGCAGACAAGAGACCCAGTACTTC

size: .
D: TRBD2
V: TRBV9
J: TRBJ2-3
CDR3: CASSVPERGGPDTQYF
DNA: TGTGCCAGCAGCGTTCCCGAGCGGGGGGGCCCAGATACGCAGTATTTT

size: .
D: TRBD1
V: TRBV5-1
J: TRBJ2-2
CDR3: CASSSRTGDTGELFF
DNA: TGCGCCAGCAGCTCTCGGACAGGGGACACCGGGGAGCTGTTTTTT

size: .
D: TRBD1
V: TRBV4-1
J: TRBJ1-4
CDR3: CASSQDGQGGEKLFF
DNA: TGCGCCAGCAGCCAAGACGGGCAGGGGGGTGAAAAACTGTTTTTT

size: .
D: TRBD1
V: TRBV10-3
J: TRBJ1-3
CDR3: CAIKQTGVGGNTIYF
DNA: TGTGCCATCAAACAGACAGGGGTAGGCGGAAACACCATATATTTT

size: .
D: .
V: TRBV19
J: TRBJ1-4
CDR3: CASAQGSREKLFF
DNA: TGTGCCAGTGCTCAGGGGTCGCGTGAAAAACTGTTTTTT